The clone carrying this T cell receptor beta chain has a count of ten or more. Antigen: not known. The sample originates from a study of naive and memory T cell subsets. Regarding the study as a whole: TCR transcript changes with activation or differentiation may affect this RNA method.

Amplification of ligated cDNA took four PCR rounds with SP2 and nested alpha and beta constant primers. For blood and skin samples, reverse transcription used TCR alpha and beta constant primers. TCRdb re-analysed the 5' RACE reads in MiXCR, keeping a single row per CDR3 protein. The data contain more than 50,000 distinct CDR3 sequences, approximately 6.6% of them singletons. Germline values: CDR1 SSHAT, CDR2 FNYEAQ (reference sequence). V lost 8 bases to trimming and J lost 6 bases, with 8 bases between them. The CDR3 covers 11 residues. A UMI-containing oligonucleotide was joined by 3' ligation to the TCR cDNA template. Adult healthy volunteers gave 2.5 ml peripheral blood for whole-blood RNA.

The chain joins TRBV7-7 to TRBJ2-1; D remains unclear. This clonotype was sampled from a male donor in good health. The CDR3 spells CASGPVNEQFF. The CDR3 nucleotides are TGTGCCAGCGGGCCAGTCAATGAGCAGTTCTTC. Variable domain in full (rest from reference TRBV7-7 and TRBJ2-1): GAGVSQSPRYKVTKRGQDVTLRCDPISSHATLYWYQQALGQGPEFLTYFNYEAQPDKSGLPSDRFSAERPEGSISTLTIQRTEQRDSAMYRCASGPVNEQFFGPGTRLTVL.